The 15 T cell receptor beta chains listed next were all sequenced from one sample in a study of Tregs in tolerant kidney transplant recipients. Recipients received nonmyeloablative bone marrow transplants from related graft donors, with transient mixed chimerism. Sequencing was performed with immunoSEQ multiplex PCR; in TCRdb, only in-frame clones are kept and a portion is missing. Among approximately 47,000 clones listed, around 90% were seen once. The sample was CD8+ T cells from blood (PBMCs), taken 12 months after the transplant. These receptors all stem from a human patient who received a combined kidney and bone marrow transplant. Some of the T cells might come from the graft donor.

The rearrangement uses TRBV19 and TRBJ2-7; maybe TRBD1 (6 bases). Trimming left V 3 bases short and J 0 bases short, with 9 bases between. The CDR3 loop spans 14 amino acids. CDR1 LNHDA and CDR2 SQIVND come from the germline V gene (reference sequence). CDR3 sequence reads: CASSIAGVSYEQYF. The CDR3 DNA is TGTGCCAGTAGTATCGCAGGGGTCTCCTACGAGCAGTACTTC.

V is TRBV19 and J is TRBJ1-4; a weak D match, TRBD1 (5 bases). The CDR3 sequence is 14 residues long. Trimming took 5 bases from V and 7 from J, leaving 14 bases between them. CDR1 and CDR2 (germline): LNHDA, SQIVND (reference sequence). CDR3 region: CASSPIGGGEKLFF. CDR3 nucleotides: TGTGCCAGTAGTCCGATCGGGGGAGGTGAAAAACTGTTTTTT.

This clone turned up a few times. V is TRBV5-6 and J is TRBJ1-5, with 9 bases that match TRBD1. The CDR3 spans 14 residues. Per germline, CDR1 SGHDT and CDR2 YYEEEE. The V segment lost 4 bases and the J segment 4 bases; nucleotides outside the gene matches: 3. The CDR3: CASSGGQGNQPQHF. The CDR3 DNA sequence: TGTGCCAGCAGCGGAGGACAGGGGAATCAGCCCCAGCATTTT.

The J gene is TRBJ2-1, the V gene TRBV11-1; TRBD1 agrees at 8 bases. The ends lost 2 bases at V and 3 bases at J; junction bases unmatched: 3. This CDR3 is 15 amino acids long. Germline assignment: CDR1 SGHAT and CDR2 FQDESV (reference sequence). The CDR3 nucleotides read TGTGCCAGCAGCTTACTTGGACAGGGCTACAATGAGCAGTTCTTC. Encoded protein: CASSLLGQGYNEQFF.

The genes are TRBV7-7 and TRBJ2-5; 7 bases match TRBD1. Germline CDR1 and CDR2: SSHAT and FNYEAQ (reference sequence). The CDR3 spans 16 residues. The trim removed 1 base at V and 1 base at J, leaving 6 bases unmatched. CDR3 nucleotide sequence: TGTGCCAGCAGCTTAGTAGGGGGCGAGTCCCAAGAGACCCAGTACTTC. The encoded protein is CASSLVGGESQETQYF.

This chain joins TRBV7-6 and TRBJ1-1; D possibly corresponds to TRBD1 (5 bases). V was pared by 1 base and J by 0 bases, with 9 bases between. Per germline, CDR1 SGHVS and CDR2 FNYEAQ. The CDR3 is made up of 15 amino acids. The CDR3 DNA reads as TGTGCCAGCAGCTTAGTTGGACAACTGAACACTGAAGCTTTCTTT. Amino acids: CASSLVGQLNTEAFF.

This clone was counted between two and nine times. The chain couples TRBV10-3 to TRBJ1-4; D is possibly TRBD1 (5 bases). Germline lookup yields CDR1 ENHRY and CDR2 SYGVKD. The CDR3 runs to 11 residues. With 11 bases removed from V and 6 bases from J, the gap between germline ends came to 10 bases. As DNA, the CDR3 is TGTGCCGCGGGGACGGATGAAAAACTGTTTTTT. It is translated as CAAGTDEKLFF.

V and J are TRBV11-2 and TRBJ2-1; TRBD1 might be the D (5 bases). Trimming cost V 3 bases and J 4 bases, with 13 bases left between them. Germline V CDR1 and CDR2: SGHAT, FQNNGV. This CDR3 is built from 15 residues. The CDR3 coding sequence is TGTGCCAGCAGCTTGGGCAGGGCAACTTACAATGAGCAGTTCTTC. Translating gives CASSLGRATYNEQFF.

This chain uses TRBV5-5 with TRBJ2-7; D perhaps matches TRBD1 (6 bases). CDR1 is SGHKS and CDR2 is YYEKEE in the germline V gene (reference sequence). The CDR3 loop spans 15 amino acids. V was pared by 3 bases and J by 9 bases, with 22 bases between. This CDR3 is CASSSQVGASTWQYF. The DNA of the CDR3 is TGTGCCAGCAGCTCCCAGGTGGGGGCTTCGACCTGGCAGTACTTC.

The chain joins TRBV9 to TRBJ2-2; 7 bases line up with TRBD1. The CDR3 is made up of 15 amino acids. The germline CDR1 and CDR2 sequences are SGDLS and YYNGEE. The V segment lost 4 bases and the J segment 1 base; nucleotides outside the gene matches: 4. Written as DNA, the CDR3 is TGTGCCAGCAGCCCATGGACAGGGAACACCGGGGAGCTGTTTTTT. This translates into CASSPWTGNTGELFF. Full variable domain (rest looked up from reference TRBV9 and TRBJ2-2): DSGVTQTPKHLITATGQRVTLRCSPRSGDLSVYWYQQSLDQGLQFLIQYYNGEERAKGNILERFSAQQFPDLHSELNLSSLELGDSALYFCASSPWTGNTGELFFGEGSRLTVL.

The chain joins TRBV9 to TRBJ2-1; 11 nucleotides match TRBD2. With 0 bases clipped from V and 7 bases from J, the junction kept 6 bases outside the gene matches. The V gene's germline CDR1 is SGDLS and CDR2 YYNGEE. The CDR3 consists of 16 residues. In DNA, the CDR3 is TGTGCCAGCAGCGTAGATGTAGCGGGGGGGCGGAATGAGCAGTTCTTC. Protein product: CASSVDVAGGRNEQFF.

The chain couples TRBV19 to TRBJ2-7, with D perhaps matching TRBD2 (5 bases). Per the germline V gene, CDR1 is LNHDA and CDR2 is SQIVND (reference sequence). The CDR3 spans 14 residues. V lost 1 base to trimming and J lost 3 bases, with 10 bases between them. The CDR3 nucleotides are TGTGCCAGTAGTATAGGGCTAGCCGGCTACGAGCAGTACTTC. Translating gives CASSIGLAGYEQYF.

V is TRBV19 and J is TRBJ1-5; D uncertain. V was clipped by 3 bases and J by 6 bases, with 12 bases between them. The CDR3 loop spans 14 amino acids. CDR1 and CDR2 from the germline V gene are LNHDA and SQIVND (reference sequence). As DNA, the CDR3 is TGTGCCAGTAGTATTGACCTGGGGAGTCAGCCCCAGCATTTT. Encoded protein: CASSIDLGSQPQHF. The full variable domain, its missing parts supplied by reference TRBV19 and TRBJ1-5, is DGGITQSPKYLFRKEGQNVTLSCEQNLNHDAMYWYRQDPGQGLRLIYYSQIVNDFQKGDIAEGYSVSREKKESFPLTVTSAQKNPTAFYLCASSIDLGSQPQHFGDGTRLSIL.

The chain has TRBV30 and TRBJ1-2; tentatively, D is TRBD1 (5 bases). CDR3 size: 15 residues. Trimming cost V 4 bases and J 3 bases, with 18 bases left between them. From germline, CDR1 is GTSNPN and CDR2 SVGIG (reference sequence). The chain's CDR3 is CAWIKVGGQDYGYTF. The DNA of the CDR3 is TGTGCCTGGATAAAAGTAGGTGGACAAGACTATGGCTACACCTTC.

This chain uses TRBV13 with TRBJ2-3; 9 nucleotides agree with TRBD1. CDR1 is PRHDT, CDR2 FYEKMQ, per germline (reference sequence). V lost 4 bases to trimming and J lost 6 bases; unmatched junction nucleotides: 8. The CDR3 runs 15 residues. This CDR3 reads CASSSGQGLADTQYF. CDR3 coding DNA: TGTGCCAGCAGCTCGGGACAGGGACTGGCTGATACGCAGTATTTT.